This TCR beta chain came from a study of shared clonotypes between healthy human individuals. Study summary: Per donor, three plates held CD4 naive cells, three held CD4 memory, two held CD8 naive and one held CD8 memory.

As for this clone: The antigen is unknown.

Study-wide results and caveats: In the sorted subsets, rarefaction showed sequencing was incomplete despite large depth.

Authors' processing steps: ImmunoSEQ output held junction-only sequences without quality scores, so filtering differed. The repertoire was sequenced with immunoSEQ multiplex PCR; TCRdb's copy has only in-frame clones and lacks some. V and J calls and clone size come straight from that table; D and trimming were deduced from the DNA. Of some 1 million clones in the sample, 60% to 80% were seen once. V lost 3 bases and J 2 bases, leaving 11 bases between the germline ends. CDR1 and CDR2 (germline): MNHEY, SMNVEV (reference sequence). The CDR3 spans 14 residues. The chain carries TRBV27 and TRBJ2-7; D gene ambiguous. The sample taken for sequencing was memory CD4+ T cells sorted from blood. The subset denotes: CD45RA-negative fraction. This TCR derives from a man between 18 and 35 years old in good health. The CDR3 sequence is CASSFRYSTYEQYF. CDR3 bases: TGTGCCAGCAGTTTTCGGTACAGTACCTACGAGCAGTACTTC.